The next 20 T cell receptor beta chains were all read from a single sample in a study of T cell responses to AZD1222 COVID-19 vaccine. TCRdb keeps only in-frame clones here, not all; method: immunoSEQ multiplex PCR. The sample records roughly 120,000 clones, roughly nine tenths being singletons. The sample was peripheral blood, taken on day 0 of AZD1222 vaccination. Receptor source: an adult in good health.

The chain is built from TRBV18 and TRBJ2-3; D ambiguous. V lost 4 bases and J 2 bases, leaving 16 bases between the germline ends. The CDR3 runs 16 residues. Germline V gene data show CDR1 as KGHSH and CDR2 as LQKENI. The CDR3 loop reads CASSQRTRGNTDTQYF. The CDR3 DNA reads as TGTGCCAGCTCACAACGGACCCGCGGTAACACAGATACGCAGTATTTT.

V usage is TRBV28 and J usage is TRBJ2-7; D may match TRBD1 or TRBD2 (5 bases each). The CDR3 length is 12 residues. Germline CDR1 reads MDHEN; CDR2 reads SYDVKM. In nucleotides, the CDR3 is TGTGGGACCCGAGGGGACTCCTACGAGCAGTACTTC. It encodes CGTRGDSYEQYF.

This sequence joins TRBV7-6 and TRBJ2-1, with 11 bases aligning to TRBD2. The CDR3 is 17 residues long. The ends lost 4 bases at V and 4 bases at J; junction bases unmatched: 9. Germline CDR1 SGHVS, CDR2 FNYEAQ. CDR3 in DNA: TGTGCCAGCAGCTGGGGCGGTAGCGGGGGGGAATACAATGAGCAGTTCTTC. Residues: CASSWGGSGGEYNEQFF. The whole variable domain, filled in from reference TRBV7-6 and TRBJ2-1, reads GAGVSQSPRYKVTKRGQDVALRCDPISGHVSLYWYRQALGQGPEFLTYFNYEAQQDKSGLPNDRFSAERPEGSISTLTIQRTEQRDSAMYRCASSWGGSGGEYNEQFFGPGTRLTVL.

The V gene is TRBV3-1 (or the pseudogene TRBV3-2), the J gene TRBJ1-2, with D unclear. The CDR3 length is 14 residues. Germline loops: CDR1 LGHDT, CDR2 YNNKEL (reference sequence). With 0 bases removed from V and 6 bases from J, the gap between germline ends came to 11 bases. In DNA form, the CDR3 reads TGTGCCAGCAGCCAAGAAAGTGGGAGGGATGGCTACACCTTC. It codes for CASSQESGRDGYTF.

V and J are TRBV6-2 or TRBV6-3 and TRBJ2-3, with 8 bases lining up with TRBD1. CDR1 and CDR2 from the germline V gene are MNHEY and SVGEGT. The CDR3 runs to 17 residues. V lost 6 bases to trimming and J lost 2 bases; unmatched junction nucleotides: 13. CDR3 in amino acids: CASSPPERTGSTDTQYF. Here the CDR3 DNA reads TGTGCCAGCAGCCCACCTGAGCGGACAGGGTCCACAGATACGCAGTATTTT.

V gene TRBV10-3 combines with J gene TRBJ1-2; a possible D gene is TRBD1 (6 bases). CDR1 and CDR2 (germline): ENHRY, SYGVKD. The length of the CDR3 is 12 residues. Trimming shortened V by 7 bases and J by 6 bases, and 12 bases separated the two germline ends. The CDR3 nucleotides are TGTGCCATCAACGGGGGCGCGGATGGCTACACCTTC. Translation gives CAINGGADGYTF.

This clone came up once. The chain uses TRBV28 and TRBJ1-2, with D tentatively TRBD1 (5 bases). Trimming cost V 5 bases and J 6 bases, with 19 bases left between them. The CDR3 length is 15 residues. The germline V gene encodes CDR1 MDHEN and CDR2 SYDVKM. CDR3 nucleotides: TGTGCCAGCAGTCTGGGTTGGGAAGGGGATCATGGCTACACCTTC. This sequence encodes CASSLGWEGDHGYTF.

The genes are TRBV9 and TRBJ2-1; 14 bases are shared with TRBD2. CDR1 and CDR2 (germline): SGDLS, YYNGEE. Trimming removed 0 bases from V and 10 bases from J; junction bases left unmatched: 9. The CDR3 sequence is 17 residues long. The CDR3, as DNA: TGTGCCAGCAGCGTAGTATTGGGACTAGCGGGAGCCGGAGAGCAGTTCTTC. Residues: CASSVVLGLAGAGEQFF.

The chain has TRBV29-1 and TRBJ1-1; D possibly corresponds to TRBD1 (6 bases). This CDR3 region has 14 residues. Germline V gene lookup returns CDR1 SQVTM and CDR2 ANQGSEA. Trimming pared 4 bases from V and 11 bases from J, leaving 23 bases between. CDR3 nucleotide sequence: TGCAGCGTTGGGGTGTCGCAGGGAGGGGGACGGGCTTTCTTT. Encoded protein: CSVGVSQGGGRAFF.

In nucleotides, the CDR3 is TGTGCCAGTAGTTCCTTCATCACGGGGGATGGCTACACCTTC. Translation: CASSSFITGDGYTF. The chain couples TRBV19 to TRBJ1-2; D is possibly TRBD1 (5 bases). Germline CDR1 reads LNHDA; CDR2 reads SQIVND (reference sequence). Trimming removed 5 bases from V and 6 bases from J, with 16 bases in between. This CDR3 spans 14 amino acids.

The gene calls are TRBV5-1 and TRBJ1-1; TRBD1 aligns across 9 bases. The germline V gene encodes CDR1 SGHRS and CDR2 YFSETQ. This CDR3 spans 14 amino acids. V lost 2 bases to trimming and J lost 4 bases; unmatched junction nucleotides: 3. The CDR3: CASSFRDRATEAFF. Here the CDR3 DNA reads TGCGCCAGCAGCTTCCGGGACAGGGCCACTGAAGCTTTCTTT.

This rearrangement joins TRBV5-4 to TRBJ2-3, with D maybe TRBD1 (5 bases). This CDR3 is 13 amino acids long. CDR1 and CDR2 (germline): SGHNT, YYREEE (reference sequence). V lost 3 bases and J lost 2, with 7 bases in between. Here the CDR3 reads CASSSTVTDTQYF. The CDR3 DNA is TGTGCCAGCAGCTCGACAGTCACAGATACGCAGTATTTT.

The chain couples TRBV19 to TRBJ2-1, with 9 bases aligning to TRBD1. The V segment lost 3 bases and the J segment 6 bases; nucleotides outside the gene matches: 9. Germline lookup yields CDR1 LNHDA and CDR2 SQIVND (reference sequence). The CDR3 runs to 16 residues. CDR3 DNA: TGTGCCAGTAGTATTAACACCGGGACAGGGCTCAATGAGCAGTTCTTC. Amino acid sequence: CASSINTGTGLNEQFF.

The J gene is TRBJ2-3, the V gene TRBV21-1; TRBD2, the table's D call, lacks a check against the DNA. TRBV21-1 is a known pseudogene. The CDR3 is made up of 17 amino acids. Here the CDR3 DNA reads TGTGCCAGCAGCACCCCGGGACTAGCGGCCACCCTCCATACGCAGTATTTT. Protein product: CASSTPGLAATLHTQYF.

The chain couples TRBV19 to TRBJ1-1, with a weak D call TRBD1 (6 bases). The CDR3 is 14 residues long. V lost 7 bases to trimming and J lost 3 bases, with 15 bases between them. Germline V gives CDR1 LNHDA, CDR2 SQIVND (reference sequence). CDR3 sequence: CASTSRGKDTEAFF. The CDR3 DNA follows: TGTGCCAGTACTTCTAGGGGGAAGGACACTGAAGCTTTCTTT.

This sequence joins TRBV28 and TRBJ2-7, with D possibly being TRBD1 or TRBD2 (6 bases each). There are 11 residues in the CDR3. Germline V gives CDR1 MDHEN, CDR2 SYDVKM. Trimming left V 8 bases short and J 3 bases short, with 8 bases between. CDR3 DNA sequence: TGTGCCAGCGGGGGGCTCTACGAGCAGTACTTC. Translated, it gives CASGGLYEQYF.

This clone was observed once. CDR3 nucleotide sequence: TGTGCCAGCGGAACTACAGGGGTAGGGGCCAACGTCCTGACTTTC. It is translated as CASGTTGVGANVLTF. This chain uses TRBV28 with TRBJ2-6; TRBD1 agrees at 7 bases. Germline CDR1 and CDR2: MDHEN and SYDVKM. The V gene end was trimmed by 8 bases and the J gene end by 4 bases; junction bases not matched to a gene: 8. This CDR3 has 15 amino acids.

The chain employs TRBV18 and TRBJ2-3, with D perhaps being TRBD1 or TRBD2 (6 bases each). V lost 1 base and J 6 bases, leaving 11 bases between the germline ends. Germline CDR1 reads KGHSH; CDR2 reads LQKENI. The CDR3 runs 14 residues. The CDR3 region is CASSPRPGADTQYF. CDR3 bases: TGTGCCAGCTCACCACGACCGGGGGCGGATACGCAGTATTTT.

This clone has just one count. The chain couples TRBV29-1 to TRBJ1-2, with D possibly being TRBD1 (5 bases). The CDR3 spans 11 residues. V gave up 0 bases and J gave up 8 bases, with 7 bases separating them. Germline V CDR1 and CDR2: SQVTM, ANQGSEA. DNA for the CDR3: TGCAGCGTTGAAGAAGGGGCAGGCTACACCTTC. It codes for CSVEEGAGYTF.

The genes are TRBV5-1 and TRBJ2-1; a possible D gene is TRBD1 (5 bases). The CDR3 totals 15 residues. Germline CDR1 is SGHRS and CDR2 is YFSETQ. V was cut by 0 bases and J by 5 bases, with 12 bases left in between. The CDR3 coding sequence is TGCGCCAGCAGCTTGGACTCACTGGGGCACAATGAGCAGTTCTTC. Translating it yields CASSLDSLGHNEQFF.